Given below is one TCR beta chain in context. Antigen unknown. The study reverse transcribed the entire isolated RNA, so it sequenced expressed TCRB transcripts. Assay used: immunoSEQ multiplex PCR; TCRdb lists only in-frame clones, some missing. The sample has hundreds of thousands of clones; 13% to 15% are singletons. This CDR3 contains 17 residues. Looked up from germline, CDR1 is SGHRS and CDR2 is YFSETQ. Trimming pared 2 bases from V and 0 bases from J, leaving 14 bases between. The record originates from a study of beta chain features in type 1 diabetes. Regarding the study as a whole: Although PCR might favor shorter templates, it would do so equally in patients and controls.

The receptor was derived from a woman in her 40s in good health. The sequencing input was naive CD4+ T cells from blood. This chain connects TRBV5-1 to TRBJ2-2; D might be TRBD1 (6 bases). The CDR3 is CASSFRAGTTNTGELFF. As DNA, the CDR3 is TGCGCCAGCAGCTTTAGAGCCGGGACAACGAACACCGGGGAGCTGTTTTTT.